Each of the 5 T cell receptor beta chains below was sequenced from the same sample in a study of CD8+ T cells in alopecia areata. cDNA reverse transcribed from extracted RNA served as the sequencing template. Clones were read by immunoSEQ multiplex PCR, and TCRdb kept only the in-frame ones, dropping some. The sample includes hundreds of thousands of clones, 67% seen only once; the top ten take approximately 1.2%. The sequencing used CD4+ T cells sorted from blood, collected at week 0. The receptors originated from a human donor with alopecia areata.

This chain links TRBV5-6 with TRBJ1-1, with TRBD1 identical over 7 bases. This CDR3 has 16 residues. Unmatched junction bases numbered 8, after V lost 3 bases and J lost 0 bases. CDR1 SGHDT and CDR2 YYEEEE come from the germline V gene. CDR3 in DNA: TGTGCCAGCAGCTCGGTCCCAGGGGGGGTGAACACTGAAGCTTTCTTT. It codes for CASSSVPGGVNTEAFF. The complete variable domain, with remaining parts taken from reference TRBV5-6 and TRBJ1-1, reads DAGVTQSPTHLIKTRGQQVTLRCSPKSGHDTVSWYQQALGQGPQFIFQYYEEEERQRGNFPDRFSGHQFPNYSSELNVNALLLGDSALYLCASSSVPGGVNTEAFFGQGTRLTVV.

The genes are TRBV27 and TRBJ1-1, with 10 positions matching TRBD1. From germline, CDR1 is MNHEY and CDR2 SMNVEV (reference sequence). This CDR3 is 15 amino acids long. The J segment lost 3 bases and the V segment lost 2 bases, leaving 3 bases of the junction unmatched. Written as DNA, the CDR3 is TGTGCCAGCAGTTTACTTGGGACAGGGGACACTGAAGCTTTCTTT. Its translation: CASSLLGTGDTEAFF.

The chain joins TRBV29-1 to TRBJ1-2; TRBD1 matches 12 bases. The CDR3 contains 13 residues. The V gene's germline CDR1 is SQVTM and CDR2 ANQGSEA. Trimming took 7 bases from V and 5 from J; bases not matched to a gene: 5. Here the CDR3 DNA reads TGCAGCGCCCGGGACAGGGGGCGTTATGGCTACACCTTC. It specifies CSARDRGRYGYTF.

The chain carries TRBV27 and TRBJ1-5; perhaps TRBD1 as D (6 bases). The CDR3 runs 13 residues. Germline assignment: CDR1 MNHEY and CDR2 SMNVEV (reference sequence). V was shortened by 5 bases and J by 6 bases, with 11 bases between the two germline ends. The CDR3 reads CASSLRGGQPQHF. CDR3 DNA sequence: TGTGCCAGCAGTCTTAGAGGGGGTCAGCCCCAGCATTTT.

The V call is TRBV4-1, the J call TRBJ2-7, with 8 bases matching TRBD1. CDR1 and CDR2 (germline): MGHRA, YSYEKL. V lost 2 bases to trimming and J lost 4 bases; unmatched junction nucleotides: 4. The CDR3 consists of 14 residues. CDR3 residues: CASSQPGGSYEQYF. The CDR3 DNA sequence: TGCGCCAGCAGCCAACCAGGGGGCTCATACGAGCAGTACTTC.